These 18 T cell receptor beta chains were all obtained from the same sample, sequenced in a study of cytomegalovirus exposure and HLA in healthy donors (TCRdb year 2017). The library was obtained by the immunoSEQ multiplex PCR assay. The multiplex PCR relied on a mix of 60 forward primers for TCR Vbeta segments and 13 reverse primers for TCR Jbeta segments. TCRdb limited this immuneACCESS table to in-frame rearrangements with V and J called. A share of clones is missing; checked studies link under half to unresolved V genes, and the rest is unexplained. In all, the sample holds 120,000 to 150,000 clones, and roughly 80% of those were seen once. Of the sample, more than 0.95% is held by the ten largest clones. Sequenced: PBMCs. All receptors derive from a man younger than 35 in good health and CMV-seronegative.

This clone was recorded many times. The V and J genes are TRBV2 and TRBJ1-6; a possible D gene is TRBD1 (6 bases). The germline CDR1 and CDR2 sequences are SNHLY and FYNNEI. The V and J ends lost 6 bases and 7 bases respectively, with 16 bases between them. The CDR3 is 15 residues long. The CDR3 sequence: CASRGQSGGNSPLHF. CDR3 nucleotide sequence: TGTGCCAGCAGGGGACAATCGGGGGGGAATTCACCCCTCCACTTT.

The rearrangement uses TRBV10-3 and TRBJ2-7; TRBD2 agrees at 7 bases. CDR3 length: 17 residues. V lost 6 bases and J lost 1; bases outside the gene matches: 15. Germline assignment: CDR1 ENHRY and CDR2 SYGVKD. CDR3 in amino acids: CAISELNAGRSSYEQYF. CDR3 DNA: TGTGCCATCAGCGAATTAAATGCCGGGAGGTCATCCTACGAGCAGTACTTC.

This clone was seen only once. The V call is TRBV18, the J call TRBJ1-2; D is unclear. CDR3 size: 13 residues. Germline CDR1 is KGHSH and CDR2 is LQKENI. Trimming cost V 3 bases and J 5 bases, with 10 bases left between them. The CDR3 DNA reads as TGTGCCAGCTCACCGGCGGTTTTGTATGGCTACACCTTC. Its protein is CASSPAVLYGYTF.

The chain carries TRBV7-2 and TRBJ1-5, with D possibly being TRBD1 (5 bases). The germline CDR1 and CDR2 sequences are SGHTA and FQGNSA. Trimming left V 1 base short and J 7 bases short, with 11 bases between. This CDR3 has 14 amino acids. Written as DNA, the CDR3 is TGTGCCAGCAGCTTAGGTTCCGGGGGACAGCCCCAGCATTTT. It encodes CASSLGSGGQPQHF.

The chain combines TRBV4-3 with TRBJ2-2, with TRBD2 identical over 7 bases. Germline CDR1 and CDR2: LGHNA and YSLEER. Losses at the gene ends were 3 bases for V and 5 bases for J; bases not matched to a gene: 9. The CDR3 has 16 residues. The CDR3 sequence is CASSHRGGVATGELFF. The DNA for the CDR3 is TGCGCCAGCAGCCACCGCGGGGGAGTGGCGACCGGGGAGCTGTTTTTT.

V gene TRBV2 combines with J gene TRBJ2-5, with TRBD1 identical over 9 bases. This CDR3 has 13 amino acids. Germline CDR1 is SNHLY and CDR2 is FYNNEI. Germline trimming cut 6 bases from V and 3 bases from J; bases unmatched to any gene: 2. The CDR3 spells CASSRTGEETQYF. The CDR3 DNA follows: TGTGCCAGCAGCCGGACAGGGGAAGAGACCCAGTACTTC.

The chain couples TRBV13 to TRBJ1-6, with D perhaps TRBD1 (6 bases). Between the trimmed V and J ends, which lost 5 bases and 7 bases, there was a span of 15 bases. The CDR3 is 15 residues long. Germline V CDR1 and CDR2: PRHDT, FYEKMQ (reference sequence). CDR3 residues: CASSLGGPVNSPLHF. In nucleotides, the CDR3 is TGTGCCAGCAGCCTCGGGGGGCCCGTGAATTCACCCCTCCACTTT.

This clone was seen just once. The chain carries TRBV19 and TRBJ2-1, with TRBD2 identical over 13 bases. Germline CDR1 LNHDA, CDR2 SQIVND (reference sequence). This CDR3 spans 15 amino acids. Trimming cost V 6 bases and J 7 bases; bases outside gene matches: 6. CDR3 DNA sequence: TGTGCCAGTAGGCCACTAGCGGGGGGGCGGAATGAGCAGTTCTTC. It encodes CASRPLAGGRNEQFF.

V usage is TRBV7-9 and J usage is TRBJ1-1; weak D call: TRBD1 (6 bases). Trimming shortened V by 3 bases and J by 7 bases, and 9 bases separated the two germline ends. This CDR3 is built from 12 residues. Looked up from germline, CDR1 is SEHNR and CDR2 is FQNEAQ (reference sequence). The CDR3 region has the DNA TGTGCCAGCAGCTTGGGGGGGCATGAAGCTTTCTTT. It is translated as CASSLGGHEAFF.

The J gene is TRBJ2-6, the V gene TRBV30, with a possible D match to TRBD1 (6 bases). V lost 8 bases to trimming and J lost 1 base, with 18 bases between them. Germline V gene lookup returns CDR1 GTSNPN and CDR2 SVGIG (reference sequence). The CDR3 covers 16 residues. The CDR3 sequence: CAGLLYRASGANVLTF. The CDR3, as DNA: TGTGCCGGGTTGTTATACAGGGCATCTGGGGCCAACGTCCTGACTTTC.

This clone showed up just a few times. In DNA form, the CDR3 reads TGTGCCAGCAGCCCGACACAGGGAATCCACTCCTACGAGCAGTACTTC. This gives the protein CASSPTQGIHSYEQYF. The chain carries TRBV7-9 and TRBJ2-7; TRBD1 is a possible D gene (6 bases). The length of the CDR3 is 16 residues. V lost 5 bases to trimming and J lost 0 bases, with 17 bases between them. The germline V gene encodes CDR1 SEHNR and CDR2 FQNEAQ (reference sequence).

CDR3 protein: CASSPGGDTQYF. As DNA, the CDR3 is TGTGCCAGCTCACCAGGAGGGGATACGCAGTATTTT. The V and J genes are TRBV18 and TRBJ2-3; D possibly corresponds to TRBD2 (6 bases). Germline CDR1 reads KGHSH; CDR2 reads LQKENI. The CDR3 is 12 residues long. With 2 bases removed from V and 6 bases from J, the gap between germline ends came to 6 bases. Using reference TRBV18 and TRBJ2-3 for the parts outside the CDR3, the full variable domain is NAGVMQNPRHLVRRRGQEARLRCSPMKGHSHVYWYRQLPEEGLKFMVYLQKENIIDESGMPKERFSAEFPKEGPSILRIQQVVRGDSAAYFCASSPGGDTQYFGPGTRLTVL.

V usage is TRBV6-5 and J usage is TRBJ1-2, with 10 bases aligning to TRBD1. Germline CDR1 MNHEY, CDR2 SVGAGI. The V and J ends lost 4 bases and 5 bases, in that order; junction bases with no gene match: 10. The CDR3 has 16 residues. CDR3 loop: CASSFTTGGLKYGYTF. CDR3 sequence (DNA): TGTGCCAGCAGTTTCACGACAGGGGGCCTGAAGTATGGCTACACCTTC.

The V and J genes are TRBV2 and TRBJ2-4; D gene unclear. V was cut by 3 bases and J by 3 bases, with 9 bases left in between. The CDR3 covers 14 residues. Germline V lookup: CDR1 SNHLY, CDR2 FYNNEI. CDR3 sequence (DNA): TGTGCCAGCAGTGACAGAGGTGGCAAAAACATTCAGTACTTC. It translates to CASSDRGGKNIQYF. The whole variable domain, remainder taken from reference TRBV2 and TRBJ2-4, is EPEVTQTPSHQVTQMGQEVILRCVPISNHLYFYWYRQILGQKVEFLVSFYNNEISEKSEIFDDQFSVERPDGSNFTLKIRSTKLEDSAMYFCASSDRGGKNIQYFGAGTRLSVL.

The chain carries TRBV15 and TRBJ2-1; tentatively, D is TRBD1 (6 bases). V was trimmed by 3 bases and J by 3 bases, leaving 15 bases between them. The CDR3 has 16 residues. Germline V gene sequence: CDR1 LNHNV, CDR2 YYDKDF (reference sequence). This CDR3 is CATSSPGTKLYNEQFF. In nucleotides, the CDR3 is TGTGCCACCAGCAGTCCGGGGACAAAGCTCTACAATGAGCAGTTCTTC.

The chain joins TRBV30 to TRBJ2-7, with a tentative D call TRBD1 (6 bases). V lost 3 bases and J lost 4, with 13 bases in between. The CDR3 has 13 amino acids. The germline V gene has CDR1 GTSNPN and CDR2 SVGIG (reference sequence). The CDR3 DNA sequence: TGTGCCTGGAGGCCAGGGGTGGGATACGAGCAGTACTTC. Its translation: CAWRPGVGYEQYF. Drawing the rest from reference TRBV30 and TRBJ2-7, the complete variable domain is SQTIHQWPATLVQPVGSPLSLECTVEGTSNPNLYWYRQAAGRGLQLLFYSVGIGQISSEVPQNLSASRPQDRQFILSSKKLLLSDSGFYLCAWRPGVGYEQYFGPGTRLTVT.

V and J are TRBV6-5 and TRBJ1-1; tentatively, D is TRBD1 (5 bases). The CDR3 loop spans 11 amino acids. The V and J ends lost 7 bases and 8 bases respectively, with 11 bases between them. CDR1 and CDR2 (germline): MNHEY, SVGAGI. The CDR3 here is CASTGRDEAFF. The DNA for the CDR3 is TGTGCCAGCACCGGGAGGGACGAAGCTTTCTTT.

The V and J genes are TRBV29-1 and TRBJ1-2, with D possibly matching TRBD1 (5 bases). The germline V and J ends were trimmed by 3 bases and 8 bases, with 10 bases remaining between them. The CDR3 runs to 11 residues. CDR1 and CDR2 from the germline V gene are SQVTM and ANQGSEA. CDR3 amino acids: CSVEGLRGYTF. CDR3 in DNA: TGCAGCGTTGAGGGGCTTCGGGGCTACACCTTC.